This entry lists 9 T cell receptor beta chains sequenced from one sample in a study of cytomegalovirus exposure and HLA in healthy donors. 60 Vbeta and 13 Jbeta primers were used in PCR. The protocol was immunoSEQ multiplex PCR, while the TCRdb copy is restricted to in-frame clones and leaves out a portion. The table includes about 190,000 clones, approximately 84% detected once. The sequenced sample consisted of PBMCs. These receptors were taken from a woman aged 25 to 39 in good health and CMV-seropositive.

The chain has TRBV5-1 and TRBJ1-1; a possible D gene is TRBD1 (6 bases). The germline CDR1 and CDR2 sequences are SGHRS and YFSETQ. V dropped 4 bases and J dropped 8 bases, with 18 bases sitting between them. The CDR3 extends over 14 amino acids. CDR3 nucleotide sequence: TGCGCCAGCAGCCTCGGACAGCCCCCCTCAGAAGCTTTCTTT. This gives the protein CASSLGQPPSEAFF. The whole variable domain, remainder taken from reference TRBV5-1 and TRBJ1-1, is KAGVTQTPRYLIKTRGQQVTLSCSPISGHRSVSWYQQTPGQGLQFLFEYFSETQRNKGNFPGRFSGRQFSNSRSEMNVSTLELGDSALYLCASSLGQPPSEAFFGQGTRLTVV.

The chain uses TRBV4-1 and TRBJ2-3, with a possible D match to TRBD2 (6 bases). V gave up 0 bases and J gave up 2 bases, with 15 bases separating them. The CDR3 length is 17 residues. CDR1 is MGHRA and CDR2 is YSYEKL in the germline V gene. CDR3 loop: CASSQEVGPDYTDTQYF. CDR3 nucleotides: TGCGCCAGCAGCCAAGAGGTGGGGCCGGACTACACAGATACGCAGTATTTT.

This clone was observed a single time. The chain has TRBV7-6 and TRBJ2-5, with D perhaps TRBD1 (6 bases). The germline V gene encodes CDR1 SGHVS and CDR2 FNYEAQ. The CDR3 sequence is 14 residues long. V was cut by 6 bases and J by 5 bases, with 16 bases left in between. Here the CDR3 DNA reads TGTGCCAGCAGGGGGTGGGGGCTGGGGGAGACCCAGTACTTC. Translating it yields CASRGWGLGETQYF.

This sequence joins TRBV7-2 and TRBJ2-1, with 12 bases matching TRBD1. CDR1 is SGHTA and CDR2 is FQGNSA in the germline V gene. This CDR3 spans 15 amino acids. V lost 6 bases to trimming and J lost 7 bases; unmatched junction nucleotides: 7. The CDR3 loop is CASSLAGQGANEQFF. The CDR3 nucleotides are TGTGCCAGCAGTCTGGCGGGACAGGGGGCAAATGAGCAGTTCTTC.

V usage is TRBV18 and J usage is TRBJ2-2, with TRBD1 matching over 7 bases. The ends lost 3 bases at V and 5 bases at J; junction bases unmatched: 3. From germline, CDR1 is KGHSH and CDR2 LQKENI. The CDR3 loop spans 14 amino acids. Here the CDR3 DNA reads TGTGCCAGCTCACCTCAACAGGGGACCGGGGAGCTGTTTTTT. This encodes CASSPQQGTGELFF.

The V call is TRBV5-1, the J call TRBJ2-6, with D tentatively TRBD2 (5 bases). The germline CDR1 and CDR2 sequences are SGHRS and YFSETQ. The CDR3 contains 17 residues. Trimming cost V 4 bases and J 0 bases, with 14 bases left between them. CDR3 sequence reads: CASSTTSGLSGANVLTF. As DNA, the CDR3 is TGCGCCAGCAGCACGACGAGCGGACTCTCTGGGGCCAACGTCCTGACTTTC.

The chain joins TRBV7-9 to TRBJ1-5; 7 bases match TRBD1. Germline values: CDR1 SEHNR, CDR2 FQNEAQ (reference sequence). The CDR3 spans 15 residues. The trim removed 4 bases at V and 3 bases at J, leaving 6 bases unmatched. CDR3 in amino acids: CASSSDREFNQPQHF. CDR3 nucleotide sequence: TGTGCCAGCAGCTCCGACAGGGAGTTCAATCAGCCCCAGCATTTT.

The rearrangement uses TRBV6-6 and TRBJ2-1; TRBD1 matches at 9 bases. CDR3 length equals 14 residues. V was pared by 10 bases and J by 6 bases, with 10 bases of the junction left unmatched. CDR1 and CDR2 (germline): MNHNY, SVGAGI (reference sequence). The CDR3 sequence is CATDPGQGFNEQFF. The CDR3 coding sequence is TGTGCCACAGATCCGGGACAGGGTTTCAATGAGCAGTTCTTC.

The chain couples TRBV10-2 to TRBJ2-5; 12 positions match TRBD2. The V gene end was trimmed by 6 bases and the J gene end by 5 bases; junction bases not matched to a gene: 7. This CDR3 is 15 amino acids long. Germline V gene sequence: CDR1 WSHSY, CDR2 SAAADI. CDR3: CASRPSGRALETQYF. The CDR3 nucleotides read TGCGCCAGCAGGCCTAGCGGGAGGGCCTTGGAGACCCAGTACTTC.